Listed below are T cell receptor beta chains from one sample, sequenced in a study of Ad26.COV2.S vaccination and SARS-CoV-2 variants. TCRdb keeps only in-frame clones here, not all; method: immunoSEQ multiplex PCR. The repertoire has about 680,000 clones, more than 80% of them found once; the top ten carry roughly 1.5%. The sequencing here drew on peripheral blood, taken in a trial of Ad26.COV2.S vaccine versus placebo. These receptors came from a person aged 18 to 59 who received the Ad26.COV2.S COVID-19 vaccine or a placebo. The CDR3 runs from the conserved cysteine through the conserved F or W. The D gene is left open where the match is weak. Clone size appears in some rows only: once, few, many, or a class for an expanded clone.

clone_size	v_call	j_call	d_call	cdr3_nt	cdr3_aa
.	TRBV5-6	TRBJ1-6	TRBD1	TGTGCCAGCAGCTCACCGGGACAGGGGTACTCACCCCTCCACTTT	CASSSPGQGYSPLHF
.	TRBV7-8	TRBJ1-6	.	TGTGCCAGCAGCTTGGTCGGTCGGAATTCACCCCTCCACTTT	CASSLVGRNSPLHF
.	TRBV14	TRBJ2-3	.	TGTGCCAGCAGCCTCAACCTAGGGACAGATACGCAGTATTTT	CASSLNLGTDTQYF
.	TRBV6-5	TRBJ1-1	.	TGTGCCAGCGGGACGGGGGTCGCTGAAGCTTTCTTT	CASGTGVAEAFF
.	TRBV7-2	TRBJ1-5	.	TGTGCCAGCAGCTCGTGGACAGAAGGCTATCAGCCCCAGCATTTT	CASSSWTEGYQPQHF
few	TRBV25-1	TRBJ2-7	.	TGTGCCAGCAGTGAATATACGGCCGGGAACGAGCAGTACTTC	CASSEYTAGNEQYF
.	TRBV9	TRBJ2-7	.	TGTGCCAGCAGCGTAGGCAGTCCTACCTACGAGCAGTACTTC	CASSVGSPTYEQYF
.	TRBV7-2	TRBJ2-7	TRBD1	TGTGCCAGCAGCACAACCGGGACAGGTCCCTACGAGCAGTACTTC	CASSTTGTGPYEQYF
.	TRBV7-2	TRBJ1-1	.	TGTGCCAGCAGCTCGCAAACAGGGTTGACTGAAGCTTTCTTT	CASSSQTGLTEAFF
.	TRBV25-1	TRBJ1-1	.	TGTGCCAGCTCCTCAAATTCAGGGGAAGCTTTCTTT	CASSSNSGEAFF
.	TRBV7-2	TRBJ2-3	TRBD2	TGTGCCAGCAGCCCCCCACTCGGACTAGCGGGCTTCACAGATACGCAGTATTTT	CASSPPLGLAGFTDTQYF